The 5 T cell receptor beta chains in this list originate from one sample, sequenced in a study of blood T cells in healthy people across ages. A second about 6 to 11 cycle PCR used barcoded and J-beta primers. TCRdb re-derived calls from the 5' RACE reads in MiXCR, one entry per CDR3 protein. The sample holds some 1.6 million distinct CDR3 sequences, roughly 32% seen once. Sequencing was performed on blood. These receptors were obtained from a woman between 25 and 40 years old in good health.

This clonotype was seen at least ten times. This rearrangement joins TRBV29-1 to TRBJ1-1; no reliable D call. The germline V gene encodes CDR1 SQVTM and CDR2 ANQGSEA. The ends were cut back, 6 bases at V and 3 bases at J, with 8 bases in the middle. The CDR3 is 11 amino acids. The CDR3 sequence: CSVRRDTEAFF. For the CDR3, the DNA is TGCAGCGTCCGTAGGGACACTGAAGCTTTCTTT.

This chain joins TRBV20-1 and TRBJ2-3; D not certain. Germline V gene lookup returns CDR1 DFQATT and CDR2 SNEGSKA (reference sequence). The CDR3 length is 15 residues. V lost 6 bases to trimming and J lost 1 base, with 17 bases between them. As DNA, the CDR3 is TGCAGTGCACCCCGGATTAGCCTGGGCACAGATACGCAGTATTTT. Encoded protein: CSAPRISLGTDTQYF.

This clonotype appeared many times. The genes are TRBV7-3 and TRBJ1-6; 7 bases agree with TRBD1. From germline, CDR1 is SGHTA and CDR2 FQGTGA. Trimming cost V 3 bases and J 8 bases; bases outside gene matches: 7. The CDR3 sequence is 15 residues long. The CDR3 is CASSLGTARYSPLHF. CDR3 coding DNA: TGTGCCAGCAGCTTGGGGACAGCTCGATATTCACCCCTCCACTTT.

This chain joins TRBV20-1 and TRBJ1-2, with TRBD1 identical over 8 bases. The CDR3 loop spans 15 amino acids. CDR1 is DFQATT and CDR2 is SNEGSKA in the germline V gene (reference sequence). Trimming took 5 bases from V and 2 from J; bases not matched to a gene: 10. CDR3 nucleotides: TGCAGTGCTGACCCCGAGGCAGGGGGCAACTATGGCTACACCTTC. Translating gives CSADPEAGGNYGYTF.

This clonotype was observed a handful of times. This chain joins TRBV4-1 and TRBJ1-2, with 8 bases fitting TRBD1. J lost 2 bases, V lost 3 bases, and 5 bases had no gene match. The CDR3 is 15 amino acids. In germline, CDR1 is MGHRA, CDR2 YSYEKL. The CDR3: CASSHPTGDNYGYTF. The CDR3 DNA reads TGCGCCAGCAGCCACCCGACAGGGGACAACTATGGCTACACCTTC.